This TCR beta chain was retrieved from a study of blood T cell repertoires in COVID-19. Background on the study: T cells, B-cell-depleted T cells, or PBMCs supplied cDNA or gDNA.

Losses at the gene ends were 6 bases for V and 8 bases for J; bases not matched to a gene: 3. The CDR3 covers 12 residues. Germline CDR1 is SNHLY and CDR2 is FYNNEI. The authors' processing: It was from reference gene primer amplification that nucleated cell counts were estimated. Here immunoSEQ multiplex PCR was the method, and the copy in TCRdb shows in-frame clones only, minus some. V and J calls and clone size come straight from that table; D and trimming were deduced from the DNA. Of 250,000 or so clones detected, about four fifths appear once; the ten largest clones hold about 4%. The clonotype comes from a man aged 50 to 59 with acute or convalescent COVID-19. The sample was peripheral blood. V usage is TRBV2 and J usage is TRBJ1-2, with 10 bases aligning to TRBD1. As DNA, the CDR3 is TGTGCCAGCAGGACAGGGGGCTACGGCTACACCTTC. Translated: CASRTGGYGYTF.